This passage covers 20 T cell receptor beta chains from one sample sequenced in a study of blood T cell repertoires in COVID-19. Only in-frame clones appear in the TCRdb table, and some are missing; sequencing was by immunoSEQ multiplex PCR. The table has 20,000 to 25,000 clones, about 80% seen once; the top ten hold about half. The source material was peripheral blood. The receptors derive from a man in his 70s with acute or convalescent COVID-19.

V is TRBV19 and J is TRBJ1-1, with D tentatively TRBD1 (6 bases). V lost 4 bases and J 4 bases, leaving 19 bases between the germline ends. Germline CDR1 reads LNHDA; CDR2 reads SQIVND (reference sequence). CDR3 size: 16 residues. CDR3 amino acids: CASSTLNFRGPTEAFF. As DNA, the CDR3 is TGTGCCAGTAGTACCCTCAATTTCAGGGGTCCCACTGAAGCTTTCTTT.

The chain uses TRBV28 and TRBJ2-7; the D gene is possibly TRBD1 (6 bases). The CDR3 covers 13 residues. Deletions cut 10 bases from V and 7 bases from J, with 20 bases between. Germline lookup yields CDR1 MDHEN and CDR2 SYDVKM. The CDR3 sequence: CATRTAILREQYF. In DNA form, the CDR3 reads TGTGCCACCAGGACAGCGATTTTACGGGAGCAGTACTTC.

About this clone itself: Germline is not matched at one junction end, which may reflect a read error. The CDR3, as DNA: TGTGCCAGCAGTACCCAACCAGACGGAGCTTATGCCTTC. It codes for CASSTQPDGAYAF. The J gene is TRBJ1-2, the V gene TRBV28; D ambiguous. Looked up from germline, CDR1 is MDHEN and CDR2 is SYDVKM. This CDR3 region has 13 residues.

This clone was seen just once. V usage is TRBV5-1 and J usage is TRBJ2-1; the D is unclear. The germline V gene encodes CDR1 SGHRS and CDR2 YFSETQ. The CDR3 has 12 residues. V lost 4 bases and J 8 bases, leaving 10 bases between the germline ends. The DNA of the CDR3 is TGCGCCAGCAGCCTGGCCCAGGATGAGCAGTTCTTC. It is translated as CASSLAQDEQFF. The complete variable domain, with remaining parts taken from reference TRBV5-1 and TRBJ2-1, reads KAGVTQTPRYLIKTRGQQVTLSCSPISGHRSVSWYQQTPGQGLQFLFEYFSETQRNKGNFPGRFSGRQFSNSRSEMNVSTLELGDSALYLCASSLAQDEQFFGPGTRLTVL.

The V call is TRBV7-8, the J call TRBJ2-1; 9 bases agree with TRBD1. The CDR3 covers 15 residues. CDR1 and CDR2 (germline): SGHVS, FQNEAQ. Trimming took 4 bases from V and 3 from J; bases not matched to a gene: 4. Here the CDR3 reads CASSSDRGGYNEQFF. CDR3 nucleotide sequence: TGTGCCAGCAGCTCGGACAGGGGAGGCTACAATGAGCAGTTCTTC.

The V and J genes are TRBV10-3 and TRBJ2-7; weak D call: TRBD1 (6 bases). The germline gives CDR1 ENHRY, CDR2 SYGVKD. The CDR3 consists of 14 residues. Trimming stripped 8 bases from V and 0 bases from J, with 14 bases between. DNA of the CDR3: TGTGCCATCCAGAGGGGACACTCCTCCTACGAGCAGTACTTC. Translated, it gives CAIQRGHSSYEQYF.

The V call is TRBV5-5, the J call TRBJ2-7, with 12 positions matching TRBD1. CDR3 length: 16 amino acids. The trim removed 5 bases at V and 3 bases at J, leaving 9 bases unmatched. The V gene's germline CDR1 is SGHKS and CDR2 YYEKEE (reference sequence). DNA for the CDR3: TGTGCCAGCAGTACCGGGACAGGGGGCGCGATCTACGAGCAGTACTTC. Translated, it gives CASSTGTGGAIYEQYF.

The V call is TRBV5-1, the J call TRBJ1-1; 9 bases are a match to TRBD1. With V trimmed by 4 bases and J by 12 bases, 7 bases remained unmatched. CDR1 and CDR2 from the germline V gene are SGHRS and YFSETQ. CDR3 length equals 12 residues. CDR3 coding DNA: TGCGCCAGCAGCATGGGGACAGGGACTACTTTCTTT. Translating it yields CASSMGTGTTFF.

The chain employs TRBV10-3 and TRBJ1-1; unclear D gene. Between the trimmed V and J ends, which lost 7 bases and 1 base, there was a span of 10 bases. Germline V lookup: CDR1 ENHRY, CDR2 SYGVKD. This CDR3 has 13 residues. In nucleotides, the CDR3 is TGTGCCATCATCAATCGCGGGAACACTGAAGCTTTCTTT. This gives the protein CAIINRGNTEAFF.

The chain uses TRBV18 and TRBJ1-5, with 10 bases lining up with TRBD1. V trimming: 4 bases; J trimming: 7 bases; junction bases outside the gene matches: 4. Germline loops: CDR1 KGHSH, CDR2 LQKENI. The CDR3 consists of 14 residues. CDR3 DNA sequence: TGTGCCAGCTCACTTGGGACAGGGGCCCAGCCCCAGCATTTT. The encoded protein is CASSLGTGAQPQHF.

The chain carries TRBV3-1 (or the pseudogene TRBV3-2) and TRBJ2-2, with TRBD2 identical over 10 bases. Germline V gene sequence: CDR1 LGHDT, CDR2 YNNKEL (reference sequence). The V gene end was trimmed by 3 bases and the J gene end by 4 bases; junction bases not matched to a gene: 11. The CDR3 consists of 18 residues. The CDR3 reads CASSHPPQRGGFTGELFF. The CDR3 DNA sequence: TGTGCCAGCAGCCATCCCCCGCAGCGGGGGGGCTTCACCGGGGAGCTGTTTTTT.

The chain recombines TRBV5-1 with TRBJ2-5; TRBD2 matches at 7 bases. There are 13 residues in the CDR3. CDR1 and CDR2 (germline): SGHRS, YFSETQ. V lost 4 bases, J lost 5 bases, and 5 bases stayed unmatched. The CDR3 protein is CASSTPRGETQYF. CDR3 sequence (DNA): TGCGCCAGCAGCACCCCGCGGGGGGAGACCCAGTACTTC.

V and J are TRBV6-6 and TRBJ1-4; 9 bases fit TRBD1. V dropped 8 bases and J dropped 6; count of bases not matched to a gene: 7. The germline CDR1 and CDR2 sequences are MNHNY and SVGAGI (reference sequence). CDR3 size: 14 residues. The DNA of the CDR3 is TGTGCCAGCGCAGCCGGGACAGGGTATGAAAAACTGTTTTTT. Protein sequence: CASAAGTGYEKLFF.

J is TRBJ2-3 and V is TRBV11-3, with D possibly matching TRBD2 (5 bases). The CDR3 is 14 amino acids. CDR1 is SGHNT, CDR2 YENEEA, per germline. The V and J ends lost 10 bases and 0 bases respectively, with 14 bases between them. As DNA, the CDR3 is TGTGCCAACCCGCGGGCTCCTAGCACAGATACGCAGTATTTT. Translated: CANPRAPSTDTQYF.

In nucleotides, the CDR3 is TGTGCCAGCAGTTTAGGGGCCTCGGGAGAAGCCTCTGGGGCCAACGTCCTGACTTTC. Residues: CASSLGASGEASGANVLTF. This chain joins TRBV27 and TRBJ2-6, with D perhaps matching TRBD2 (6 bases). CDR1 is MNHEY and CDR2 is SMNVEV in the germline V gene (reference sequence). V lost 2 bases to trimming and J lost 0 bases, with 17 bases between them. The CDR3 covers 19 residues.

This rearrangement joins TRBV7-9 to TRBJ1-1, with 9 bases lining up with TRBD1. The V segment lost 5 bases and the J segment 4 bases; nucleotides outside the gene matches: 11. In germline, CDR1 is SEHNR, CDR2 FQNEAQ (reference sequence). The CDR3 loop spans 16 amino acids. This CDR3 is CASSTTPGTGSTEAFF. The CDR3 DNA is TGTGCCAGCAGCACTACACCCGGGACAGGGAGCACTGAAGCTTTCTTT.

The chain joins TRBV28 to TRBJ2-5, with 7 bases matching TRBD2. CDR1 is MDHEN, CDR2 SYDVKM, per germline. Losses at the gene ends were 2 bases for V and 1 base for J; bases not matched to a gene: 7. CDR3 length: 16 amino acids. The CDR3 loop reads CASSLSGSGGQETQYF. As DNA, the CDR3 is TGTGCCAGCAGTTTAAGTGGTTCGGGGGGCCAAGAGACCCAGTACTTC.

This clone has just a few counts. V usage is TRBV29-1 and J usage is TRBJ1-2, with D unresolved. The V and J ends lost 7 bases and 4 bases respectively, with 10 bases between them. Germline V lookup: CDR1 SQVTM, CDR2 ANQGSEA. The CDR3 runs 11 residues. The CDR3 nucleotides read TGCAGCGCCACAAGTCCCTATGGCTACACCTTC. Translated: CSATSPYGYTF. The whole variable domain, filled in from reference TRBV29-1 and TRBJ1-2, reads SAVISQKPSRDICQRGTSLTIQCQVDSQVTMMFWYRQQPGQSLTLIATANQGSEATYESGFVIDKFPISRPNLTFSTLTVSNMSPEDSSIYLCSATSPYGYTFGSGTRLTVV.

This clone was seen a handful of times. This chain connects TRBV12-3 or TRBV12-4 to TRBJ2-5; D is unclear. The CDR3 has 13 residues. The V end lost 3 bases, the J end lost 1 base, and 6 bases lay between the germline ends. DNA of the CDR3: TGTGCCAGCAGTTTCACATCCCAAGAGACCCAGTACTTC. Its translation: CASSFTSQETQYF.

This chain joins TRBV6-2 or TRBV6-3 and TRBJ1-3; D unresolved. Germline lookup yields CDR1 MNHEY and CDR2 SVGEGT. V was trimmed by 2 bases and J by 0 bases, leaving 8 bases between them. The CDR3 totals 15 residues. The DNA of the CDR3 is TGTGCCAGCAGTTACGGCAGATCCTCTGGAAACACCATATATTTT. Translating gives CASSYGRSSGNTIYF.